The rows below give T cell receptor beta chains drawn from one sample of a study of cytomegalovirus exposure and HLA in healthy donors. Generated by immunoSEQ multiplex PCR, the TCRdb table keeps only in-frame clones and is missing some. The sample includes around 280,000 clones, 80% to 90% of them seen just once. Sequencing was done on a sample of PBMCs. These TCRs come from a woman between 18 and 29 years old in good health and CMV-seronegative. Each CDR3 is given with its conserved first and last residue. Each record gives: J gene, clone size, D gene, V gene, CDR3 DNA, CDR3 protein. The D gene is left open where the match is weak. For some rows the clone size is stated as once, few or many, or as a class when expanded; others skip it.

>TRBJ1-2|NA|TRBD1|TRBV6-6
TGTGCCAGCCTAGGACAGGGGGCCCATGGCTACACCTTC
CASLGQGAHGYTF
>TRBJ2-3|NA|TRBD2|TRBV7-3
TGTGCCAGCAGCCTAATGGGGGGGGGCACAGATACGCAGTATTTT
CASSLMGGGTDTQYF
>TRBJ2-4|few|TRBD1|TRBV27
TGTGCCAGCAGTTTTCATGGGACAGGGCAGGAAAACATTCAGTACTTC
CASSFHGTGQENIQYF
>TRBJ2-3|NA|NA|TRBV5-6
TGTGCCAGCCACAAAGAGGGGCTGCGGGGCTTTATGGATACGCAGTATTTT
CASHKEGLRGFMDTQYF
>TRBJ1-1|NA|NA|TRBV30
TGTGCCTGGTCAAATCCAGCTGAAGCTTTCTTT
CAWSNPAEAFF
>TRBJ2-3|NA|NA|TRBV2
TGTGCCAGCAGTGGGTCCTTAGGCACAGATACGCAGTATTTT
CASSGSLGTDTQYF
>TRBJ1-6|NA|TRBD1|TRBV7-3
TGTGCCAGCGCGGCGGGGACAGGCGCGAATTCACCCCTCCACTTT
CASAAGTGANSPLHF
>TRBJ2-7|NA|NA|TRBV29-1
TGCAGCGTCTATGGTGGTTACGAGCAGTACTTC
CSVYGGYEQYF
>TRBJ2-5|NA|TRBD2|TRBV2
TGTGCCAGCAGTGAGGGTAGCGGGGGCCAAGAGACCCAGTACTTC
CASSEGSGGQETQYF
>TRBJ2-2|NA|TRBD1|TRBV29-1
TGCAGCGCTTACCCGGGACAGGCGAACACCGGGGAGCTGTTTTTT
CSAYPGQANTGELFF
>TRBJ1-1|NA|NA|TRBV18
TGTGCCAGCTCACCTCGGGGAGCTAACACTGAAGCTTTCTTT
CASSPRGANTEAFF
>TRBJ1-1|once|NA|TRBV7-9
TGTGCCAGCGCCAGGAACACTGAAGCTTTCTTT
CASARNTEAFF
>TRBJ1-2|NA|NA|TRBV9
TGTGCCAGCAGCGTTTCGGTCTATGGCTACACCTTC
CASSVSVYGYTF
>TRBJ1-2|NA|TRBD1|TRBV7-9
TGTTCCAGCAGCCCAGGACAGGGTGCCTACACCTTC
CSSSPGQGAYTF
>TRBJ1-5|NA|NA|TRBV27
TGTGCCAGCAGTTTATTAGTCTATCAGCCCCAGCATTTT
CASSLLVYQPQHF
>TRBJ1-5|NA|TRBD1|TRBV7-9
TGTGCCAGCACCCGGACAGGGGAGGATCAGCCCCAGCATTTT
CASTRTGEDQPQHF
>TRBJ2-2|NA|TRBD1|TRBV19
TGTGCCAGTAGGGAACCCGGGACAGACACCGGGGAGCTGTTTTTT
CASREPGTDTGELFF
>TRBJ2-7|NA|TRBD2|TRBV6-6
TGTGCCAGCAGACTAGCGGGGATGTACGAGCAGTACTTC
CASRLAGMYEQYF
>TRBJ1-2|NA|TRBD1|TRBV6-5
TGTGCCAGCCGGGACAGGGACTGGGCTAACTATGGCTACACCTTC
CASRDRDWANYGYTF
>TRBJ1-1|NA|TRBD1|TRBV10-3
TGTGCCATCAGCAGGGGGACAGGGAACACTGAAGCTTTCTTT
CAISRGTGNTEAFF
>TRBJ2-5|once|NA|TRBV5-1
TGCGCCAGCAGCGTGCGACAGGTCCGAGAGACCCAGTACTTC
CASSVRQVRETQYF
>TRBJ1-4|NA|NA|TRBV28
TGTGCCAGCAGTTTTGGCAGAAAACCGAATGAAAAACTGTTTTTT
CASSFGRKPNEKLFF
>TRBJ1-2|once|NA|TRBV6-1
TGTGCCAGCAGTCCGTTTACAGTGAACTATGGCTACACCTTC
CASSPFTVNYGYTF
>TRBJ1-2|NA|NA|TRBV11-2
TGTGCCAGCAGCTTAGATCTGGGGGGGTTGAGCTATGGCTACACCTTC
CASSLDLGGLSYGYTF
>TRBJ2-1|NA|TRBD1|TRBV7-9
TGTGCCAGCAAGACAGGGGTTGGATACAATGAGCAGTTCTTC
CASKTGVGYNEQFF
>TRBJ2-7|NA|TRBD1|TRBV6-6
TGTGCCAGCAGCTACGGCTACAGGGGTCCCTACGAGCAGTACTTC
CASSYGYRGPYEQYF
>TRBJ2-7|NA|NA|TRBV2
TGTGCCAGCCACCGACTAGTGCACTACGAGCAGTACTTC
CASHRLVHYEQYF
>TRBJ1-6|NA|NA|TRBV2
TGTGCCAGCAGTGTAACGATGCAGGGTCTAAATTCACCCCTCCACTTT
CASSVTMQGLNSPLHF
>TRBJ2-3|NA|TRBD1|TRBV6-4
TGTGCCAGCAGAGGACAGGGCGGTACGCAGTATTTT
CASRGQGGTQYF